A single sample is the source of the 7 T cell receptor beta chains below, sequenced in a study of radiation and T cells in renal cell carcinoma. Time point defined: blood 2 weeks post-SBRT. The treatment here: 15 Gy SBRT to primary tumor, nephrectomy 4 weeks later. Sequenced by immunoSEQ multiplex PCR; TCRdb stores in-frame clones only, minus some. The table shows 100,000 to 150,000 clones, with around 81% occurring only once. The source material was blood, sampled from a patient whose treatment included radiotherapy and nephrectomy. These receptors were collected from a man between 45 and 60 years old with renal cell carcinoma.

This sequence joins TRBV7-2 and TRBJ2-7; D may correspond to TRBD1 or TRBD2 (5 bases each). From germline, CDR1 is SGHTA and CDR2 FQGNSA. The CDR3 covers 15 residues. V was cut by 3 bases and J by 4 bases, with 16 bases left in between. The CDR3 here is CASSFTGTKLYEQYF. CDR3 DNA: TGTGCCAGCAGCTTCACCGGGACCAAACTATACGAGCAGTACTTC. The entire variable domain, with the rest obtained from reference TRBV7-2 and TRBJ2-7, is as follows: GAGVSQSPSNKVTEKGKDVELRCDPISGHTALYWYRQSLGQGLEFLIYFQGNSAPDKSGLPSDRFSAERTGGSVSTLTIQRTQQEDSAVYLCASSFTGTKLYEQYFGPGTRLTVT.

A word on this clone: Other DNA sequences in the same sample also yield this CDR3. This sequence joins TRBV9 and TRBJ1-1; D gene unclear. The V gene's germline CDR1 is SGDLS and CDR2 YYNGEE. The CDR3 spans 13 residues. Trimming took off 0 bases at V and 0 bases at J, with 3 bases between the two ends. The CDR3 region has the DNA TGTGCCAGCAGCGTAGAGTTGAACACTGAAGCTTTCTTT. Its protein product is CASSVELNTEAFF.

V usage is TRBV7-6 and J usage is TRBJ2-3; D is ambiguous. Trimming removed 5 bases from V and 1 base from J, with 19 bases in between. Germline CDR1 SGHVS, CDR2 FNYEAQ. CDR3 length: 17 amino acids. Here the CDR3 DNA reads TGTGCCAGCAGCCTCTTCGGAAACCAATTGGGCACAGATACGCAGTATTTT. Its protein product is CASSLFGNQLGTDTQYF.

The rearrangement links TRBV7-2 to TRBJ1-2; TRBD1 matches at 7 bases. Germline-derived CDR1 and CDR2 are SGHTA and FQGNSA. Losses at the gene ends were 1 base for V and 6 bases for J; bases not matched to a gene: 2. CDR3 length: 13 amino acids. The CDR3 sequence is CASSLDRGDGYTF. Here the CDR3 DNA reads TGTGCCAGCAGCTTAGACAGGGGAGATGGCTACACCTTC.

The V gene is TRBV2, the J gene TRBJ2-7; tentatively, D is TRBD2 (6 bases). Trimming shortened V by 2 bases and J by 3 bases, and 17 bases separated the two germline ends. The CDR3 has 16 amino acids. CDR1 is SNHLY and CDR2 is FYNNEI in the germline V gene. The CDR3 region is CASSERWRDGFYEQYF. The CDR3 DNA is TGTGCCAGCAGTGAACGATGGAGGGACGGGTTCTACGAGCAGTACTTC.

This rearrangement joins TRBV4-2 to TRBJ2-1; TRBD2 agrees at 9 bases. Germline-derived CDR1 and CDR2 are LGHNA and YNFKEQ. V trimming: 5 bases; J trimming: 4 bases; junction bases outside the gene matches: 6. This CDR3 has 15 amino acids. CDR3 in DNA: TGTGCCAGCAGCTCAGGGCTAGCGGGATACAATGAGCAGTTCTTC. Amino acids: CASSSGLAGYNEQFF.

The CDR3 region has the DNA TGCAGTGCTATACACCAAGAGACCCAGTACTTC. Amino acids: CSAIHQETQYF. This rearrangement joins TRBV20-1 to TRBJ2-5; D uncertain. Germline loops: CDR1 DFQATT, CDR2 SNEGSKA (reference sequence). V was shortened by 4 bases and J by 0 bases, with 3 bases between the two germline ends. The CDR3 is 11 residues long.